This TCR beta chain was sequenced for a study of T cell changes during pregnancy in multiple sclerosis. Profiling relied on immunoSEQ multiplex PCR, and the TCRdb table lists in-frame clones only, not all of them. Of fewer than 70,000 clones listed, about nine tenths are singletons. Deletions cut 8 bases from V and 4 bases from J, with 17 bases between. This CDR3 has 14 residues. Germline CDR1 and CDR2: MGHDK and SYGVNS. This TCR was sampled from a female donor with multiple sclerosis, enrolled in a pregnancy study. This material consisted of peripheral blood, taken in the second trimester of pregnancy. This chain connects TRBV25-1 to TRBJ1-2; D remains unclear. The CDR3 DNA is TGTGCCAGCCCTTCCCCCGGGTGGTCCTATGGCTACACCTTC. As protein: CASPSPGWSYGYTF.